A single sample gave rise to the 9 T cell receptor beta chains below, sequenced in a study of T cell repertoires in cytomegalovirus infection. Antigens of these TCRs are unknown. TCRdb reanalysed the reads using MiXCR and keeps one entry per CDR3 protein. The repertoire holds some 350,000 distinct CDR3 sequences, about 35% seen once, with roughly 13% in the top ten. The specimen was cultured PBMCs, collected from culture after CMV antigen stimulation. The receptors were gathered from a human donor in good health (CMV status not recorded). Some clones in this sample may be carry-over from other donors' samples.

The gene calls are TRBV6-5 and TRBJ1-1; a weak D match, TRBD1 (5 bases). V lost 5 bases to trimming and J lost 1 base, with 11 bases between them. Per germline, CDR1 MNHEY and CDR2 SVGAGI. This CDR3 region has 14 residues. The CDR3 sequence is CASSLRDGNTEAFF. Here the CDR3 DNA reads TGTGCCAGCAGTCTAAGGGACGGGAACACTGAAGCTTTCTTT.

The chain employs TRBV20-1 and TRBJ1-1; no definite D call. Between the trimmed V and J ends, which lost 1 base and 11 bases, there was a span of 14 bases. The CDR3 runs 12 residues. CDR1 is DFQATT, CDR2 SNEGSKA, per germline (reference sequence). The CDR3 here is CSARVPVEPAFF. The CDR3 nucleotides read TGCAGTGCTAGAGTCCCCGTGGAGCCGGCTTTCTTT.

This clonotype was seen more than once but under ten times. V gene TRBV7-9 combines with J gene TRBJ1-4; D is undetermined. This CDR3 has 14 amino acids. The germline V gene encodes CDR1 SEHNR and CDR2 FQNEAQ (reference sequence). V was clipped by 0 bases and J by 7 bases, with 9 bases between them. CDR3 nucleotides: TGTGCCAGCAGCTTAGCCCTGACACCTGAAAAACTGTTTTTT. It is translated as CASSLALTPEKLFF. The full variable domain, with the rest looked up from reference TRBV7-9 and TRBJ1-4, is DTGVSQNPRHKITKRGQNVTFRCDPISEHNRLYWYRQTLGQGPEFLTYFQNEAQLEKSRLLSDRFSAERPKGSFSTLEIQRTEQGDSAMYLCASSLALTPEKLFFGSGTQLSVL.

The V call is TRBV4-1, the J call TRBJ2-1; 9 bases map to TRBD2. The CDR3 consists of 17 residues. Germline values: CDR1 MGHRA, CDR2 YSYEKL. The J segment lost 7 bases and the V segment lost 1 base, leaving 11 bases of the junction unmatched. The CDR3 nucleotides are TGCGCCAGCAGCCAAGGGGACGTGCTAGCGGGACGTAATGAGCAGTTCTTC. Protein product: CASSQGDVLAGRNEQFF.

This clonotype was observed many times. This rearrangement joins TRBV20-1 to TRBJ1-4; no definite D call. Between the trimmed V and J ends, which lost 5 bases and 3 bases, there was a span of 13 bases. The length of the CDR3 is 14 residues. Germline lookup yields CDR1 DFQATT and CDR2 SNEGSKA (reference sequence). The DNA for the CDR3 is TGCAGTGCTGGGAAACCTGGGGCTAATGAAAAACTGTTTTTT. It translates to CSAGKPGANEKLFF.

At least ten counts were recorded for this clonotype. The rearrangement joins TRBV29-1 to TRBJ2-3, with D perhaps TRBD2 (5 bases). This CDR3 is 10 amino acids long. Trimming shortened V by 7 bases and J by 4 bases, and 6 bases separated the two germline ends. In germline, CDR1 is SQVTM, CDR2 ANQGSEA. CDR3 sequence reads: CSGGADTQYF. The CDR3 DNA reads as TGCAGCGGGGGAGCAGATACGCAGTATTTT.

This chain connects TRBV29-1 to TRBJ2-2; D may be TRBD2 (6 bases). CDR1 SQVTM and CDR2 ANQGSEA come from the germline V gene. There are 16 residues in the CDR3. The V end lost 6 bases, the J end lost 6 bases, and 23 bases lay between the germline ends. The CDR3 region is CSVEGTSTGVAGELFF. The CDR3 nucleotides are TGCAGCGTGGAGGGGACGTCAACGGGAGTGGCCGGGGAGCTGTTTTTT.

This clonotype was counted at least ten times. This rearrangement joins TRBV7-2 to TRBJ2-6, with D perhaps matching TRBD1 (8 bases). The CDR3 has 19 amino acids. V dropped 7 bases and J dropped 1 base, with 23 bases sitting between them. Germline V CDR1 and CDR2: SGHTA, FQGNSA. The CDR3 sequence: CASTPWGGQVGSGANVLTF. The DNA of the CDR3 is TGTGCCAGCACCCCTTGGGGGGGACAGGTCGGTTCTGGGGCCAACGTCCTGACTTTC.

This chain joins TRBV25-1 and TRBJ2-3, with D possibly matching TRBD2 (6 bases). The CDR3 length is 15 residues. Trimming removed 0 bases from V and 2 bases from J, with 9 bases in between. Germline lookup yields CDR1 MGHDK and CDR2 SYGVNS. Here the CDR3 DNA reads TGTGCCAGCAGTGAATATGGAGGGTACACAGATACGCAGTATTTT. This sequence encodes CASSEYGGYTDTQYF.